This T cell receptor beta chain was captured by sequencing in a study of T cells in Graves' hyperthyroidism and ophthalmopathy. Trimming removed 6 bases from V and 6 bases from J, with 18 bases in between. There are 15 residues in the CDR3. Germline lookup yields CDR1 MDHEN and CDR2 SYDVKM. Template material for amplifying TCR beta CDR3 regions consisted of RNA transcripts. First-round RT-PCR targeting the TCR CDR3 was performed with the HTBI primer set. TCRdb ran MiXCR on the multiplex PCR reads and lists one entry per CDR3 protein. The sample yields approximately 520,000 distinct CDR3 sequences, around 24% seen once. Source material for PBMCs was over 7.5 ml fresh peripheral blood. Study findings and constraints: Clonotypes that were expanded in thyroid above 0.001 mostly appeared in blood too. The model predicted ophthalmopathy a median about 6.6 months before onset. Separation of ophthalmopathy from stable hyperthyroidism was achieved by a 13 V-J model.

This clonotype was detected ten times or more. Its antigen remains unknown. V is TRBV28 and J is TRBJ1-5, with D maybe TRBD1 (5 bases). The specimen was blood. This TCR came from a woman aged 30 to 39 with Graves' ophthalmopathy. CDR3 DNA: TGTGCCAGCAGCCCTGGGTCAGTTACAGGTCAGCCCCAGCATTTT. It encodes CASSPGSVTGQPQHF. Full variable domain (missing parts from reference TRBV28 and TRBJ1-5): DVKVTQSSRYLVKRTGEKVFLECVQDMDHENMFWYRQDPGLGLRLIYFSYDVKMKEKGDIPEGYSVSREKKERFSLILESASTNQTSMYLCASSPGSVTGQPQHFGDGTRLSIL.